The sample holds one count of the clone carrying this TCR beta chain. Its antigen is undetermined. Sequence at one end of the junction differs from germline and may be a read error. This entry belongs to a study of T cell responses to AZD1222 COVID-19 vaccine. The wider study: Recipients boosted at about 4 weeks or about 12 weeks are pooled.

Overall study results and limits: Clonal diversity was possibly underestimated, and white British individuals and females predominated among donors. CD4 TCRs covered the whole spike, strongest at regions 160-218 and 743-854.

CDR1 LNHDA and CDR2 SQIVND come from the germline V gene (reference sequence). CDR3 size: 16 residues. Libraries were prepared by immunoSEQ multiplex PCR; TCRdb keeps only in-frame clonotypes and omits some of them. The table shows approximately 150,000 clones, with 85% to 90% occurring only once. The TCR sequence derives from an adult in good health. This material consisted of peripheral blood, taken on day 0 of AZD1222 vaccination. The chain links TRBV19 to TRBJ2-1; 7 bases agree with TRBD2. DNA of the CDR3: TGTGCCAGTAGTATAGGCCCGACTAGCTCCAACAATGAGCAGTTCTTC. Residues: CASSIGPTSSNNEQFF.